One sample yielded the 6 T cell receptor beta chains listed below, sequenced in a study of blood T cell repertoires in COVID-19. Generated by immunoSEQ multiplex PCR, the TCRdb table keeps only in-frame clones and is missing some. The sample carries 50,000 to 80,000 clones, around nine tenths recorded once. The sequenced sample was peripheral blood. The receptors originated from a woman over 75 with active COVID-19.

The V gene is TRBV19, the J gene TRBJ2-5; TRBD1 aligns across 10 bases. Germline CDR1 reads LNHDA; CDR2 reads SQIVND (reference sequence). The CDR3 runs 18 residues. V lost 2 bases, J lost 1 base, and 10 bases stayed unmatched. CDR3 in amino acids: CASSIRATGTGVQETQYF. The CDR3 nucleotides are TGTGCCAGTAGTATAAGGGCGACCGGGACAGGGGTCCAAGAGACCCAGTACTTC.

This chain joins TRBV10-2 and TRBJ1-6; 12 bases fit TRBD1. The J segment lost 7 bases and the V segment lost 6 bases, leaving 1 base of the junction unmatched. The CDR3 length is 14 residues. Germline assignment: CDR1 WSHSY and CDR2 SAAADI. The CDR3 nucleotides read TGCGCCAGCAGGGGGACAGGGGGCAATTCACCCCTCCACTTT. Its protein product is CASRGTGGNSPLHF.

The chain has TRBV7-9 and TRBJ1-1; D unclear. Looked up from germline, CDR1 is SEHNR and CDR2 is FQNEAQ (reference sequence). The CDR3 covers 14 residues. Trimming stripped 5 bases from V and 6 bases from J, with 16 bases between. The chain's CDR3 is CASSQTPLGAEAFF. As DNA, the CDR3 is TGTGCCAGCAGCCAGACACCGTTGGGTGCTGAAGCTTTCTTT. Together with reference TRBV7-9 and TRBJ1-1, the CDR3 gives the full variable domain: DTGVSQNPRHKITKRGQNVTFRCDPISEHNRLYWYRQTLGQGPEFLTYFQNEAQLEKSRLLSDRFSAERPKGSFSTLEIQRTEQGDSAMYLCASSQTPLGAEAFFGQGTRLTVV.

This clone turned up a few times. The CDR3 DNA sequence: TGTGCCAGCAGTCAGGGCCCTGAAGCCGGAAACACCATATATTTT. Translating it yields CASSQGPEAGNTIYF. The V gene is TRBV11-2, the J gene TRBJ1-3; possible D gene TRBD1, 5 bases. V lost 6 bases and J 4 bases, leaving 16 bases between the germline ends. Germline assignment: CDR1 SGHAT and CDR2 FQNNGV. This CDR3 is built from 15 residues.

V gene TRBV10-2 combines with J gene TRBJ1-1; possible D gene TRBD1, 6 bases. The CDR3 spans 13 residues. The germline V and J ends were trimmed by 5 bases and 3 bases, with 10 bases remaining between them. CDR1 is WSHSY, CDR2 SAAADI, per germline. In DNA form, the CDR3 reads TGCGCCAGCAGTACAGGGAGATACACTGAAGCTTTCTTT. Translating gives CASSTGRYTEAFF.

DNA for the CDR3: TGTGCCAGCAGTCCACAGGGGGCCGGGGAGCTGTTTTTT. The encoded protein is CASSPQGAGELFF. The J gene is TRBJ2-2, the V gene TRBV28; 8 nucleotides align to TRBD1. Germline loops: CDR1 MDHEN, CDR2 SYDVKM. V gave up 5 bases and J gave up 6 bases; unmatched junction bases: 2. This CDR3 comprises 13 residues. The variable domain in full, completed from reference TRBV28 and TRBJ2-2, reads DVKVTQSSRYLVKRTGEKVFLECVQDMDHENMFWYRQDPGLGLRLIYFSYDVKMKEKGDIPEGYSVSREKKERFSLILESASTNQTSMYLCASSPQGAGELFFGEGSRLTVL.